Below, 26 T cell receptor beta chains from the same sample are listed, as sequenced in a study of neurological immune-mediated disorders (dated by TCRdb to about 2019). Library prep was done by 5' RACE. TCRdb names Illumina HiSeq 2500 as the instrument used. The raw public reads went through TCRdb reprocessing: fastp at Q25, MiXCR clone calling, in-frame beta chains kept. Each record represents a unique CDR3 protein, reported with the most common genes and DNA among its rows. Recorded for this sample are 70,000 to 95,000 distinct CDR3 sequences; approximately 14% of them occurred a single time. Approximately 6.8% of the sample is taken by the ten largest. Sequenced: PBMCs. Receptors were obtained from a woman aged 50 to 65 in good health.

This clonotype has just a few counts. This chain joins TRBV10-3 and TRBJ2-3, with 7 bases aligning to TRBD1. The CDR3 totals 15 residues. Germline V gives CDR1 ENHRY, CDR2 SYGVKD. After removal of 3 bases from V and 1 base from J, the junction contained 4 bases not matched to a gene. In DNA, the CDR3 is TGTGCCATCAGTGATAGGGGGCGCGGCACAGATACGCAGTATTTT. It codes for CAISDRGRGTDTQYF.

The V and J genes are TRBV9 and TRBJ2-3, with D unresolved. Per the germline V gene, CDR1 is SGDLS and CDR2 is YYNGEE. The CDR3 sequence is 11 residues long. V shed 0 bases and J shed 5 bases, with 1 base lying between them. As DNA, the CDR3 is TGTGCCAGCAGCGTAGGAGATACGCAGTATTTT. Amino acids: CASSVGDTQYF. Supplemented by reference TRBV9 and TRBJ2-3, the full variable domain reads DSGVTQTPKHLITATGQRVTLRCSPRSGDLSVYWYQQSLDQGLQFLIQYYNGEERAKGNILERFSAQQFPDLHSELNLSSLELGDSALYFCASSVGDTQYFGPGTRLTVL.

This clonotype was recorded at least ten times. This chain joins TRBV5-1 and TRBJ1-6, with 7 bases aligning to TRBD1. V gave up 4 bases and J gave up 7 bases; unmatched junction bases: 8. Germline CDR1 and CDR2: SGHRS and YFSETQ. This CDR3 is built from 15 residues. CDR3 bases: TGCGCCAGCAGCGGGACGACAGGGTCGAATTCACCCCTCCACTTT. It encodes CASSGTTGSNSPLHF. Looking up the rest from reference TRBV5-1 and TRBJ1-6 gives the full variable domain: KAGVTQTPRYLIKTRGQQVTLSCSPISGHRSVSWYQQTPGQGLQFLFEYFSETQRNKGNFPGRFSGRQFSNSRSEMNVSTLELGDSALYLCASSGTTGSNSPLHFGNGTRLTVT.

The sample holds a few counts of this clonotype. The chain carries TRBV5-1 and TRBJ2-1; tentative D call: TRBD1 (8 bases). The CDR3 spans 18 residues. V dropped 1 base and J dropped 5 bases, with 22 bases sitting between them. Germline V gene lookup returns CDR1 SGHRS and CDR2 YFSETQ. The CDR3: CASSLFGQGGGGHNEQFF. In DNA, the CDR3 is TGCGCCAGCAGCTTGTTTGGACAGGGCGGGGGCGGGCACAATGAGCAGTTCTTC.

There are many counts of this clonotype. The genes are TRBV5-1 and TRBJ1-6, with TRBD1 identical over 9 bases. Germline assignment: CDR1 SGHRS and CDR2 YFSETQ. The V gene end was trimmed by 4 bases and the J gene end by 7 bases; junction bases not matched to a gene: 9. This CDR3 region has 16 residues. The CDR3 DNA reads as TGCGCCAGCAGCCGCACTTCGGACAGGGGAAATTCACCCCTCCACTTT. Translated, it gives CASSRTSDRGNSPLHF.

The chain carries TRBV5-1 and TRBJ2-7, with TRBD1 matching 7 bases. The CDR3 contains 14 residues. The V and J ends lost 5 bases and 3 bases, in that order; junction bases with no gene match: 8. Germline V gene lookup returns CDR1 SGHRS and CDR2 YFSETQ. This CDR3 reads CASRNTGTDYEQYF. The CDR3 DNA follows: TGCGCCAGCAGAAATACCGGGACAGACTACGAGCAGTACTTC.

This clonotype was recorded many times. V and J are TRBV18 and TRBJ2-7, with D possibly called TRBD1 or TRBD2 (5 bases each). Germline values: CDR1 KGHSH, CDR2 LQKENI. Trimming cost V 4 bases and J 5 bases, with 9 bases left between them. The CDR3 spans 12 residues. The chain's CDR3 is CASSQRGDEQYF. The CDR3 DNA reads TGTGCCAGCTCACAGAGGGGCGACGAGCAGTACTTC.

This clonotype was seen many times. The V gene is TRBV7-8, the J gene TRBJ2-1, with unresolved D. Trimming removed 1 base from V and 8 bases from J, with 6 bases in between. CDR1 is SGHVS, CDR2 FQNEAQ, per germline. The CDR3 loop spans 12 amino acids. DNA of the CDR3: TGTGCCAGCAGCTTAGATTCTTATGAGCAGTTCTTC. It yields the protein CASSLDSYEQFF. Full variable domain (missing parts from reference TRBV7-8 and TRBJ2-1): GAGVSQSPRYKVAKRGQDVALRCDPISGHVSLFWYQQALGQGPEFLTYFQNEAQLDKSGLPSDRFFAERPEGSVSTLKIQRTQQEDSAVYLCASSLDSYEQFFGPGTRLTVL.

At least ten counts were recorded for this clonotype. The chain is built from TRBV12-3 or TRBV12-4 and TRBJ2-4, with TRBD1 matching 8 bases. This CDR3 spans 14 amino acids. Trimming removed 6 bases from V and 9 bases from J; junction bases left unmatched: 10. The CDR3 nucleotides are TGTGCCAGCAGGAGGACCGGGACAGGCATCATTCAGTACTTC. It yields the protein CASRRTGTGIIQYF.

This clonotype appeared many times. This chain connects TRBV5-1 to TRBJ2-2; D is uncertain. This CDR3 contains 15 residues. V lost 5 bases and J lost 2, with 13 bases in between. Germline V CDR1 and CDR2: SGHRS, YFSETQ. CDR3 protein: CASSPAGPNTGELFF. CDR3 DNA sequence: TGCGCCAGCAGTCCGGCTGGGCCCAACACCGGGGAGCTGTTTTTT.

This clonotype was counted at least ten times. The J gene is TRBJ1-5, the V gene TRBV3-1; D gene ambiguous. This CDR3 region has 12 residues. V lost 3 bases to trimming and J lost 6 bases, with 6 bases between them. Germline-derived CDR1 and CDR2 are LGHDT and YNNKEL (reference sequence). For the CDR3, the DNA is TGTGCCAGCAGCCAGGCCGGTCAGCCCCAGCATTTT. As protein: CASSQAGQPQHF.

This clonotype occurred many times. The V and J genes are TRBV10-1 and TRBJ1-3; 7 nucleotides align to TRBD1. The CDR3 has 16 residues. Germline V gene data show CDR1 as WNHNN and CDR2 as SYGVQD (reference sequence). Unmatched junction bases numbered 10, after V lost 3 bases and J lost 5 bases. CDR3 bases: TGCGCCAGCAGTGAAGGCAGGGGGGTCGCGAGAAACACCATATATTTT. Translating gives CASSEGRGVARNTIYF.

V gene TRBV20-1 combines with J gene TRBJ2-3, with 7 nucleotides matching TRBD2. Germline-derived CDR1 and CDR2 are DFQATT and SNEGSKA (reference sequence). This CDR3 is built from 15 residues. Germline trimming cut 6 bases from V and 2 bases from J; bases unmatched to any gene: 11. The CDR3 DNA follows: TGCAGTGCCTCACGACGCCTAGCGGACACAGATACGCAGTATTTT. Its protein product is CSASRRLADTDTQYF.

This clonotype was counted at least ten times. The chain links TRBV3-1 to TRBJ2-3; TRBD1 or TRBD2 may be the D gene (5 bases each). CDR1 LGHDT and CDR2 YNNKEL come from the germline V gene (reference sequence). This CDR3 is 15 amino acids long. The V and J ends lost 0 bases and 1 base respectively, with 8 bases between them. CDR3 region: CASSQDGARTDTQYF. The CDR3 region has the DNA TGTGCCAGCAGCCAAGACGGGGCCCGCACAGATACGCAGTATTTT.

This clonotype was counted only a few times. The chain joins TRBV6-2 or TRBV6-3 to TRBJ2-1; 7 nucleotides match TRBD2. The length of the CDR3 is 14 residues. CDR1 and CDR2 (germline): MNHEY, SVGEGT. J gave up 5 bases and V 8 bases, and 9 bases lay outside the gene matches. The CDR3 DNA is TGTGCCAGCCATGGGAGGGGACCCCACAATGAGCAGTTCTTC. Its protein is CASHGRGPHNEQFF.

The chain has TRBV20-1 and TRBJ2-5, with D maybe TRBD2 (7 bases). V lost 0 bases to trimming and J lost 4 bases, with 18 bases between them. The CDR3 totals 16 residues. Germline V gene lookup returns CDR1 DFQATT and CDR2 SNEGSKA (reference sequence). The CDR3 bases are TGCAGTGCTAGAGATTGGGGGGAGGGGGGTGGAGAGACCCAGTACTTC. It translates to CSARDWGEGGGETQYF.

Concerning this clonotype itself: The junction departs from germline at one end; a sequencing error may be responsible. V gene TRBV5-1 combines with J gene TRBJ1-3; D gene uncertain. Germline CDR1 is SGHRS and CDR2 is YFSETQ. The length of the CDR3 is 16 residues. The CDR3 here is CASSLAPGDSGKTIYF. The CDR3 DNA reads TGTGCCAGCAGCTTGGCCCCAGGCGACTCTGGAAAGACCATATATTTT.

This CDR3 reads CASSSDGGTQNQYF. The CDR3 DNA sequence: TGTGCCAGCAGCTCTGACGGGGGGACACAGAACCAGTATTTT. V and J are TRBV5-5 and TRBJ2-3, with D possibly being TRBD2 (7 bases). Looked up from germline, CDR1 is SGHKS and CDR2 is YYEKEE (reference sequence). V was shortened by 3 bases and J by 12 bases, with 20 bases between the two germline ends. The CDR3 sequence is 14 residues long.

About this clonotype: A much larger clone differs from this one at a single base, so this may be a read error. V gene TRBV7-2 combines with J gene TRBJ2-2; the D gene is possibly TRBD1 (6 bases). The CDR3 has 14 amino acids. CDR1 and CDR2 from the germline V gene are SGHTA and FQGNSA. The CDR3 spells CASSFGQNTRELFF. For the CDR3, the DNA is TGTGCCAGCAGCTTTGGACAGAACACCAGGGAGCTGTTTTTT.

This clonotype was counted many times. The chain combines TRBV20-1 with TRBJ1-5; TRBD1 is a possible D gene (5 bases). The CDR3 loop spans 14 amino acids. Germline V gene data show CDR1 as DFQATT and CDR2 as SNEGSKA (reference sequence). V shed 0 bases and J shed 4 bases, with 10 bases lying between them. CDR3 DNA sequence: TGCAGTGCTAGAGACTTGGGGGGGAATCAGCCCCAGCATTTT. Translation: CSARDLGGNQPQHF.

This clonotype has a count of ten or more. The CDR3 nucleotides are TGCAGCGTGGGGGACAGGATCGGCCAGCCCCAGCATTTT. Residues: CSVGDRIGQPQHF. The V call is TRBV29-1, the J call TRBJ1-5, with TRBD1 matching over 8 bases. From germline, CDR1 is SQVTM and CDR2 ANQGSEA. The trim removed 6 bases at V and 7 bases at J, leaving 8 bases unmatched. The length of the CDR3 is 13 residues.

This clonotype was seen at least ten times. V gene TRBV5-6 combines with J gene TRBJ2-7; D is perhaps TRBD1 (6 bases). Trimming left V 4 bases short and J 2 bases short, with 7 bases between. This CDR3 is built from 12 residues. The germline V gene encodes CDR1 SGHDT and CDR2 YYEEEE. CDR3 protein: CASSRTAYEQYF. CDR3 nucleotide sequence: TGTGCCAGCAGCCGGACAGCCTACGAGCAGTACTTC.

This clonotype was seen at least ten times. The V call is TRBV3-1, the J call TRBJ2-7; TRBD2 matches 11 bases. The junction had 14 bases not matched to a gene; V was cut back by 1 base and J by 3 bases. CDR1 is LGHDT, CDR2 YNNKEL, per germline (reference sequence). The CDR3 runs 19 residues. The CDR3 loop reads CASSQGPGLAGGPGYEQYF. CDR3 nucleotide sequence: TGTGCCAGCAGCCAAGGGCCGGGGTTAGCGGGAGGGCCGGGCTACGAGCAGTACTTC.

This clonotype is categorized as medium-sized. The chain recombines TRBV28 with TRBJ2-4; possible D gene TRBD1, 6 bases. Germline V lookup: CDR1 MDHEN, CDR2 SYDVKM. V was cut by 5 bases and J by 2 bases, with 22 bases left in between. The length of the CDR3 is 18 residues. The CDR3 sequence is CASSPFPGHQRTKNIQYF. As DNA, the CDR3 is TGTGCCAGCAGTCCCTTCCCGGGACACCAGAGAACCAAAAACATTCAGTACTTC. Drawing the rest from reference TRBV28 and TRBJ2-4, the complete variable domain is DVKVTQSSRYLVKRTGEKVFLECVQDMDHENMFWYRQDPGLGLRLIYFSYDVKMKEKGDIPEGYSVSREKKERFSLILESASTNQTSMYLCASSPFPGHQRTKNIQYFGAGTRLSVL.

This clonotype was detected many times. This chain links TRBV27 with TRBJ1-4; no firm D call. The V end was cut by 5 bases, the J end by 2 bases, with 12 bases between. In germline, CDR1 is MNHEY, CDR2 SMNVEV (reference sequence). This CDR3 spans 15 amino acids. CDR3 residues: CASSPSVVTNEKLFF. In DNA form, the CDR3 reads TGTGCCAGCAGTCCATCTGTGGTCACTAATGAAAAACTGTTTTTT.

Many counts were recorded for this clonotype. This rearrangement joins TRBV2 to TRBJ1-3; D gene uncertain. The germline V gene encodes CDR1 SNHLY and CDR2 FYNNEI. V gave up 1 base and J gave up 8 bases, with 12 bases separating them. There are 14 residues in the CDR3. The CDR3 protein is CASSEGRVMDTIYF. DNA of the CDR3: TGTGCCAGCAGTGAAGGCCGTGTGATGGACACCATATATTTT. Drawing the rest from reference TRBV2 and TRBJ1-3, the complete variable domain is EPEVTQTPSHQVTQMGQEVILRCVPISNHLYFYWYRQILGQKVEFLVSFYNNEISEKSEIFDDQFSVERPDGSNFTLKIRSTKLEDSAMYFCASSEGRVMDTIYFGEGSWLTVV.